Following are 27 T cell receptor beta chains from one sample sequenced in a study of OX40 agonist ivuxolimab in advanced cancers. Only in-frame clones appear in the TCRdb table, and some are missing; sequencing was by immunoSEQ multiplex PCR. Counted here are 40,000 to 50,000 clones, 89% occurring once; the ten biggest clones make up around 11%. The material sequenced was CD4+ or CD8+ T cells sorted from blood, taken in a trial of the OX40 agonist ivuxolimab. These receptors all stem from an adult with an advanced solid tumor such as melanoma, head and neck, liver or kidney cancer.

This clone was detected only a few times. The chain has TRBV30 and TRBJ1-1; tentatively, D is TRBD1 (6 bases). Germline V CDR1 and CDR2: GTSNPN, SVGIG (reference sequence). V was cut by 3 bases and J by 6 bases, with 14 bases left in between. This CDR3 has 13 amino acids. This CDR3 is CAWSNGQLSEAFF. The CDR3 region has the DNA TGTGCCTGGAGCAACGGACAGCTCTCTGAAGCTTTCTTT.

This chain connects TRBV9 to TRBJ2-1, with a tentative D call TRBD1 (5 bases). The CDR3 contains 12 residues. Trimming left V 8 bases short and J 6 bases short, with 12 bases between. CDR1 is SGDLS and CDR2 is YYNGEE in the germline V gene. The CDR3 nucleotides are TGTGCCAGTTCAACAGGATTCAATGAGCAGTTCTTC. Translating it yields CASSTGFNEQFF. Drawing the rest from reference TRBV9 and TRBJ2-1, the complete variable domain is DSGVTQTPKHLITATGQRVTLRCSPRSGDLSVYWYQQSLDQGLQFLIQYYNGEERAKGNILERFSAQQFPDLHSELNLSSLELGDSALYFCASSTGFNEQFFGPGTRLTVL.

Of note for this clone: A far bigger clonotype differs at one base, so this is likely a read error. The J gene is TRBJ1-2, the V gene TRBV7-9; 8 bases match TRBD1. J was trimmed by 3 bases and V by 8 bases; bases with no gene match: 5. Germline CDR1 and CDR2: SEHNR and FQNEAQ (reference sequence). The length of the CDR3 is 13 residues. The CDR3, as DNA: TGTGCCAGCCGGACAGGGAGGGACTATGGCTACACCTTC. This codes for CASRTGRDYGYTF. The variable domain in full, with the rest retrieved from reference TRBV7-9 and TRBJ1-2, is DTGVSQNPRHKITKRGQNVTFRCDPISEHNRLYWYRQTLGQGPEFLTYFQNEAQLEKSRLLSDRFSAERPKGSFSTLEIQRTEQGDSAMYLCASRTGRDYGYTFGSGTRLTVV.

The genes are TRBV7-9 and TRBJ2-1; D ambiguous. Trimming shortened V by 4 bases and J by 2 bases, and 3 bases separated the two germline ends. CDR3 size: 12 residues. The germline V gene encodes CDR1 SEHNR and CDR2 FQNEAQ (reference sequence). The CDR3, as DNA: TGTGCCAGCAGCTCCACCTACAATGAGCAGTTCTTC. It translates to CASSSTYNEQFF.

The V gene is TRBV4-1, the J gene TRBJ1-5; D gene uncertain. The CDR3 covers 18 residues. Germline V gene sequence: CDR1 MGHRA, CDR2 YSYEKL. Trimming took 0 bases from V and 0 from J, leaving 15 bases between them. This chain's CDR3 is CASSQEAMTMVSNQPQHF. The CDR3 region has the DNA TGCGCCAGCAGCCAAGAAGCCATGACAATGGTTAGCAATCAGCCCCAGCATTTT.

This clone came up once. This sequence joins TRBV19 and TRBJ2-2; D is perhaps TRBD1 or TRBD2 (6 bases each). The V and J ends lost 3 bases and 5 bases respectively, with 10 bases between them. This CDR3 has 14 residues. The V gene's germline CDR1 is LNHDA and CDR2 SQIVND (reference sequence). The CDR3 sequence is CASSMGGRTGELFF. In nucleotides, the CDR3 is TGTGCCAGTAGTATGGGGGGCCGAACCGGGGAGCTGTTTTTT. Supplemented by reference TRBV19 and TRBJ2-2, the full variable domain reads DGGITQSPKYLFRKEGQNVTLSCEQNLNHDAMYWYRQDPGQGLRLIYYSQIVNDFQKGDIAEGYSVSREKKESFPLTVTSAQKNPTAFYLCASSMGGRTGELFFGEGSRLTVL.

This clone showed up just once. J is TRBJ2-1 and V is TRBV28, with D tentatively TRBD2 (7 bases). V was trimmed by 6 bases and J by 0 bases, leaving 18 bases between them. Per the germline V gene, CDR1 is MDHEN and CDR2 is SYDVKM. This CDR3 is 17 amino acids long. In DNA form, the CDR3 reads TGTGCCAGCAGCCCGGTGGGGGGGCGGGGCTCCTACAATGAGCAGTTCTTC. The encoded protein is CASSPVGGRGSYNEQFF.

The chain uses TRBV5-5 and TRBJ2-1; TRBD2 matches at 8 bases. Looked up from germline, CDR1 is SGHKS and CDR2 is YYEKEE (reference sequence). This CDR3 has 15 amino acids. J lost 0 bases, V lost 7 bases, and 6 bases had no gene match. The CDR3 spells CASGVAGSSYNEQFF. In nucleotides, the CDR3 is TGTGCCAGCGGAGTAGCGGGGAGCTCCTACAATGAGCAGTTCTTC.

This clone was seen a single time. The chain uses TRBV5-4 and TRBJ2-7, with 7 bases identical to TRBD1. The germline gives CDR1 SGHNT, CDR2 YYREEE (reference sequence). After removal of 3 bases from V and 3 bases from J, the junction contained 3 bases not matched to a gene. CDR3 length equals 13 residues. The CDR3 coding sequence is TGTGCCAGCAGCTGGGGGACAGACTACGAGCAGTACTTC. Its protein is CASSWGTDYEQYF.

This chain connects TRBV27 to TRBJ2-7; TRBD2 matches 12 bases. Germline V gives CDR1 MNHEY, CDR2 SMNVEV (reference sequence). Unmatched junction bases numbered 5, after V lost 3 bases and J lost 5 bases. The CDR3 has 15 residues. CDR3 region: CASSFLAGGPDEQYF. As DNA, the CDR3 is TGTGCCAGCAGTTTTCTAGCGGGGGGGCCCGACGAGCAGTACTTC.

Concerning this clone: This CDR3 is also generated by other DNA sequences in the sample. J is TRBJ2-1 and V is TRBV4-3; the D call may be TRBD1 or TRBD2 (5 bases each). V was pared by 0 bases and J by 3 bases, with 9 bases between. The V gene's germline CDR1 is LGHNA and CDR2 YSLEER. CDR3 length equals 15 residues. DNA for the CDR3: TGCGCCAGCAGCCAAGATGGGACGGACTACAATGAGCAGTTCTTC. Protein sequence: CASSQDGTDYNEQFF.

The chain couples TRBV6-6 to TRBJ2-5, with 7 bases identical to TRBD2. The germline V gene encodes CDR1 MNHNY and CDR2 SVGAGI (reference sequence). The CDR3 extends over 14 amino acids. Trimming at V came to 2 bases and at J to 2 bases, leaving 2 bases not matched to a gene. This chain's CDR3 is CASSYGGVQETQYF. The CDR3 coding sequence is TGTGCCAGCAGTTACGGGGGGGTTCAAGAGACCCAGTACTTC.

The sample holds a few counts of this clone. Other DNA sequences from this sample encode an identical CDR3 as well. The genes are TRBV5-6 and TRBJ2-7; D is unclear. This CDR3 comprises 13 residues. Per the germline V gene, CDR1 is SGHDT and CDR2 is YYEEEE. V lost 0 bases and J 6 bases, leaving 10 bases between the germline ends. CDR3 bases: TGTGCCAGCAGCTTGGGTGCAGGACGCGAGCAGTACTTC. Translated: CASSLGAGREQYF.

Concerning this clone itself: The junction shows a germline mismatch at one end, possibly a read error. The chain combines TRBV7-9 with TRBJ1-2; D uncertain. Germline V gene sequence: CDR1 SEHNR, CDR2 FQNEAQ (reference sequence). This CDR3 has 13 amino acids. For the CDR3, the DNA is TGTGCCAGCAGCCTCGGGCCACCTCACACGTGCCGCTTC. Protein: CASSLGPPHTCRF.

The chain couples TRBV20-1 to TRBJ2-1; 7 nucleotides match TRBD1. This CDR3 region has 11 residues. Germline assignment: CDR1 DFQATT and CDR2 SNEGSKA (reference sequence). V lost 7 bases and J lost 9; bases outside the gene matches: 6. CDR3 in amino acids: CSVRGQPEQFF. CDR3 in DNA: TGCAGTGTTAGGGGGCAGCCTGAGCAGTTCTTC.

The CDR3 is CARVPGLVLYEQYF. For the CDR3, the DNA is TGTGCCAGAGTACCGGGACTAGTCCTCTACGAGCAGTACTTC. The rearrangement links TRBV6-5 to TRBJ2-7; 8 bases line up with TRBD2. This CDR3 contains 14 residues. The germline CDR1 and CDR2 sequences are MNHEY and SVGAGI. V was pared by 9 bases and J by 3 bases, with 10 bases of the junction left unmatched.

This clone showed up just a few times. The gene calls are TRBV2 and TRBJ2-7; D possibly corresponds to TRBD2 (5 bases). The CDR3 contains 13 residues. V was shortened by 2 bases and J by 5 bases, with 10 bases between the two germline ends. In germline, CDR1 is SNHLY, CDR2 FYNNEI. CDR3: CASSELRGHEQYF. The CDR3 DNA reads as TGTGCCAGCAGTGAACTACGAGGGCACGAGCAGTACTTC.

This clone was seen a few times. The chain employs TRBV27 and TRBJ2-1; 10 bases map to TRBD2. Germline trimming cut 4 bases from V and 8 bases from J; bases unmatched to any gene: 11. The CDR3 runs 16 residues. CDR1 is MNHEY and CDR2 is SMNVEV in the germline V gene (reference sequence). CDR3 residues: CASSSPASGSGYEQFF. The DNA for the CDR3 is TGTGCCAGCAGTTCCCCCGCTAGCGGGAGTGGCTATGAGCAGTTCTTC.

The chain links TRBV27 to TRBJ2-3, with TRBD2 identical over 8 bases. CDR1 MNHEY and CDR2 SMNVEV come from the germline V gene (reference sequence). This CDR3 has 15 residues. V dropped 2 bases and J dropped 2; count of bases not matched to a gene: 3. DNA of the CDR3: TGTGCCAGCAGTTTAGCGGGAGGATTCACAGATACGCAGTATTTT. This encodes CASSLAGGFTDTQYF.

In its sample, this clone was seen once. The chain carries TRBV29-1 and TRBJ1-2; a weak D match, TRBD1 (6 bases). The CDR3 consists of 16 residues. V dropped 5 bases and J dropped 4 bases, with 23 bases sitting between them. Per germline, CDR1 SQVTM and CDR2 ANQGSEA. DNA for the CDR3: TGCAGCGTTCTTTTCCTCGACGGGAAAGGGGGCTATGGCTACACCTTC. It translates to CSVLFLDGKGGYGYTF.

The CDR3 sequence is CASSAGQEVGELFF. The CDR3 DNA sequence: TGTGCCAGCAGCGCAGGACAGGAAGTCGGGGAGCTGTTTTTT. The J gene is TRBJ2-2, the V gene TRBV11-3; 7 nucleotides align to TRBD1. V trimming: 5 bases; J trimming: 7 bases; junction bases outside the gene matches: 7. The V gene's germline CDR1 is SGHNT and CDR2 YENEEA. The CDR3 spans 14 residues.

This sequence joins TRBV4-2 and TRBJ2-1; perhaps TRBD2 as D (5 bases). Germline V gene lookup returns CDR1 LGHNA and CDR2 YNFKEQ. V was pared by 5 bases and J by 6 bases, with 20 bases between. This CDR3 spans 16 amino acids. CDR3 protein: CASSSPSSVIPNEQFF. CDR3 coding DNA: TGTGCCAGCAGCAGTCCCAGTAGCGTGATTCCCAATGAGCAGTTCTTC.

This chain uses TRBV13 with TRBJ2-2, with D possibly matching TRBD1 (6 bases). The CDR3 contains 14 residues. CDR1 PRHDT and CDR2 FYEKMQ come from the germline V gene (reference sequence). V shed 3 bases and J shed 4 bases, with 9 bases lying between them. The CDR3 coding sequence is TGTGCCAGCAGCTTCGGACAGACCACCGGGGAGCTGTTTTTT. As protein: CASSFGQTTGELFF.

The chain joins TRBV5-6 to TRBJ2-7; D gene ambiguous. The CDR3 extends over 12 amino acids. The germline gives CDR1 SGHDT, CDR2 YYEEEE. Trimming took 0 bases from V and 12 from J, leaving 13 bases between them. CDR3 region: CASSLGHVDLYF. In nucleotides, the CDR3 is TGTGCCAGCAGCTTGGGGCACGTCGACTTGTACTTC.

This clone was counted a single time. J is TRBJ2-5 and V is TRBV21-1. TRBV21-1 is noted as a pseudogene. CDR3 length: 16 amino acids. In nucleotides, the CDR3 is TGTGCCAGCAGCAGTTGGGGAACAGCCCTCCTGGAGACCCAGTACTTC. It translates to CASSSWGTALLETQYF.

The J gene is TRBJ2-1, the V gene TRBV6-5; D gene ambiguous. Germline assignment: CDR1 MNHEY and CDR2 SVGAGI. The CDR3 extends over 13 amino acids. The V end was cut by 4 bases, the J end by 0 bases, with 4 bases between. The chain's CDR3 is CASSSNSYNEQFF. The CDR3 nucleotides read TGTGCCAGCAGTTCTAACTCCTACAATGAGCAGTTCTTC.

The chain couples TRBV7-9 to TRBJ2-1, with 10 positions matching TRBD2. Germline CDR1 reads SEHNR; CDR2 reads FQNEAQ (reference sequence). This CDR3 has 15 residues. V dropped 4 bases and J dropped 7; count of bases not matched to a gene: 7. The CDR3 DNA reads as TGTGCCAGCAGCTCCCAGCGGGGGGGCCGTAATGAGCAGTTCTTC. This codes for CASSSQRGGRNEQFF.